This passage covers 25 T cell receptor beta chains from one sample sequenced in a study of Ad26.COV2.S vaccination and SARS-CoV-2 variants (dated by TCRdb to 2020 to 2023). Explained via the paper, the treatment or condition label denotes: 15 to 20 received Ad26.COV2.S at low or high dose, single or two shots; a few received placebo; per-sample allocation not given. For vaccine and placebo recipients, repertoires were sequenced using samples collected on day 63 after the first injection. The method was the immunoSEQ multiplex PCR assay. TCRdb limited this immuneACCESS table to in-frame rearrangements with V and J called. A share of clones is missing; checked studies link under half to unresolved V genes, and the rest is unexplained. This sample gives hundreds of thousands of clones in total; around nine tenths of them show up just once. In total, the top ten clones hold around 3.7% of the sample.

Source: peripheral blood, taken in a trial of Ad26.COV2.S vaccine versus placebo. The receptors were sampled from a person between 18 and 60 years old who received the Ad26.COV2.S COVID-19 vaccine or a placebo.

This CDR3 reads CASSHPPQQYF. CDR3 nucleotide sequence: TGTGCCAGCAGCCACCCCCCGCAGCAGTACTTC. The chain carries TRBV7-9 and TRBJ2-7; D gene unclear. Trimming cost V 5 bases and J 8 bases, with 10 bases left between them. The CDR3 loop spans 11 amino acids. Germline loops: CDR1 SEHNR, CDR2 FQNEAQ (reference sequence).

V and J are TRBV6-5 and TRBJ2-6; D uncertain. V was clipped by 7 bases and J by 0 bases, with 4 bases between them. The CDR3 runs 13 residues. The germline V gene encodes CDR1 MNHEY and CDR2 SVGAGI. CDR3 loop: CASKRSGANVLTF. The CDR3 DNA is TGTGCCAGCAAGCGCTCTGGGGCCAACGTCCTGACTTTC.

This rearrangement joins TRBV18 to TRBJ2-7; TRBD1 might be the D (6 bases). Trimming took 4 bases from V and 4 from J, leaving 8 bases between them. Per the germline V gene, CDR1 is KGHSH and CDR2 is LQKENI. The CDR3 extends over 12 amino acids. The CDR3 sequence: CASSLGQYEQYF. CDR3 bases: TGTGCCAGCTCACTAGGACAGTACGAGCAGTACTTC.

V gene TRBV19 combines with J gene TRBJ2-7, with 9 bases identical to TRBD2. Germline V gene data show CDR1 as LNHDA and CDR2 as SQIVND (reference sequence). Trimming at V came to 3 bases and at J to 4 bases, leaving 7 bases not matched to a gene. CDR3 length: 15 residues. Written as DNA, the CDR3 is TGTGCCAGTAGTATCTCCGCGGGGGGGATATACGAGCAGTACTTC. This encodes CASSISAGGIYEQYF.

The chain couples TRBV4-1 to TRBJ1-4; 7 bases are shared with TRBD1. Germline CDR1 is MGHRA and CDR2 is YSYEKL. J was trimmed by 3 bases and V by 1 base; bases with no gene match: 5. This CDR3 spans 16 amino acids. CDR3 in amino acids: CASSQGYRGSNEKLFF. The CDR3 bases are TGCGCCAGCAGCCAAGGCTACAGGGGATCTAATGAAAAACTGTTTTTT.

The chain links TRBV4-2 to TRBJ1-6, with 8 bases that match TRBD1. From germline, CDR1 is LGHNA and CDR2 YNFKEQ. This CDR3 has 15 residues. V was clipped by 1 base and J by 9 bases; unmatched bases: 5. CDR3 in amino acids: CASSQALTGASPLHF. For the CDR3, the DNA is TGTGCCAGCAGCCAAGCCTTGACAGGGGCTTCACCCCTCCACTTT.

V usage is TRBV2 and J usage is TRBJ2-1; D not resolved. Germline CDR1 is SNHLY and CDR2 is FYNNEI. Trimming took off 9 bases at V and 1 base at J, with 4 bases between the two ends. The CDR3 has 11 residues. CDR3 DNA: TGTGCCAGGGGTTCCTACAATGAGCAGTTCTTC. It is translated as CARGSYNEQFF. The variable domain in full, with the rest retrieved from reference TRBV2 and TRBJ2-1, is EPEVTQTPSHQVTQMGQEVILRCVPISNHLYFYWYRQILGQKVEFLVSFYNNEISEKSEIFDDQFSVERPDGSNFTLKIRSTKLEDSAMYFCARGSYNEQFFGPGTRLTVL.

V is TRBV27 and J is TRBJ2-1; TRBD1 agrees at 7 bases. This CDR3 has 15 residues. Germline-derived CDR1 and CDR2 are MNHEY and SMNVEV (reference sequence). V lost 7 bases and J lost 6; bases outside the gene matches: 12. CDR3 loop: CASTLEGARINEQFF. In nucleotides, the CDR3 is TGTGCCAGCACTCTAGAGGGGGCTCGAATCAATGAGCAGTTCTTC.

V gene TRBV19 combines with J gene TRBJ2-7, with D possibly matching TRBD1 (6 bases). Germline loops: CDR1 LNHDA, CDR2 SQIVND (reference sequence). V dropped 7 bases and J dropped 3 bases, with 13 bases sitting between them. The CDR3 runs 13 residues. The CDR3 loop is CASTPDSGYEQYF. The CDR3, as DNA: TGTGCCAGTACCCCGGACAGTGGCTACGAGCAGTACTTC.

The genes are TRBV10-1 and TRBJ2-7; D may match TRBD1 or TRBD2 (5 bases each). The CDR3 runs 13 residues. CDR1 and CDR2 from the germline V gene are WNHNN and SYGVQD (reference sequence). The germline V and J ends were trimmed by 3 bases and 6 bases, with 12 bases remaining between them. In nucleotides, the CDR3 is TGCGCCAGCAGTGATCAGGGAGCCGGCGAGCAGTACTTC. It yields the protein CASSDQGAGEQYF.

This clone occurred once. The chain links TRBV5-4 to TRBJ1-2; D unresolved. The V gene's germline CDR1 is SGHNT and CDR2 YYREEE (reference sequence). The germline V and J ends were trimmed by 0 bases and 4 bases, with 13 bases remaining between them. The CDR3 contains 15 residues. CDR3 loop: CASSLEGGQSYGYTF. The CDR3, as DNA: TGTGCCAGCAGCTTGGAGGGAGGGCAGAGCTATGGCTACACCTTC.

This clone was seen once. The genes are TRBV7-6 and TRBJ2-7, with no clear D. The V gene's germline CDR1 is SGHVS and CDR2 FNYEAQ. Trimming took 2 bases from V and 3 from J, leaving 11 bases between them. This CDR3 has 14 residues. For the CDR3, the DNA is TGTGCCAGCAGCTTAAGTTGGCAGAGCTACGAGCAGTACTTC. Translated: CASSLSWQSYEQYF. Supplemented by reference TRBV7-6 and TRBJ2-7, the full variable domain reads GAGVSQSPRYKVTKRGQDVALRCDPISGHVSLYWYRQALGQGPEFLTYFNYEAQQDKSGLPNDRFSAERPEGSISTLTIQRTEQRDSAMYRCASSLSWQSYEQYFGPGTRLTVT.

As concerns this clone: This sample also contains other DNA sequences that code for the same CDR3. This chain joins TRBV4-1 and TRBJ1-4; D may be TRBD1 (5 bases). Germline V lookup: CDR1 MGHRA, CDR2 YSYEKL. CDR3 length equals 15 residues. Trimming removed 0 bases from V and 8 bases from J, with 13 bases in between. CDR3 in amino acids: CASSQEGQGGEKLFF. The CDR3 DNA follows: TGCGCCAGCAGCCAAGAGGGGCAGGGTGGGGAAAAACTGTTTTTT.

This clone was seen just once. This chain connects TRBV4-2 to TRBJ1-2; no clear D gene. This CDR3 has 14 amino acids. The V gene lost 4 bases and the J gene lost 0 bases, with 9 bases spanning the gap. CDR1 is LGHNA and CDR2 is YNFKEQ in the germline V gene. CDR3: CASSPGKSNYGYTF. As DNA, the CDR3 is TGTGCCAGCAGCCCGGGTAAATCTAACTATGGCTACACCTTC.

The chain employs TRBV19 and TRBJ2-5; 8 nucleotides match TRBD1. The J segment lost 2 bases and the V segment lost 1 base, leaving 0 bases of the junction unmatched. CDR3 length: 14 residues. The germline V gene has CDR1 LNHDA and CDR2 SQIVND (reference sequence). This CDR3 reads CASSIGTGQETQYF. The CDR3, as DNA: TGTGCCAGTAGTATAGGGACAGGGCAAGAGACCCAGTACTTC.

The chain has TRBV2 and TRBJ1-2, with D possibly TRBD1 on 6 matching bases. There are 14 residues in the CDR3. Germline V gives CDR1 SNHLY, CDR2 FYNNEI. The V end was cut by 8 bases, the J end by 6 bases, with 19 bases between. Written as DNA, the CDR3 is TGTGCCAGCCCAAAAGGGGGAGAATGGGATGGCTACACCTTC. It translates to CASPKGGEWDGYTF.

This chain's CDR3 is CASSQVNSNQPQHF. The CDR3 DNA follows: TGCGCCAGCAGCCAAGTCAATAGCAATCAGCCCCAGCATTTT. This chain joins TRBV4-1 and TRBJ1-5; D is undetermined. The CDR3 totals 14 residues. Per germline, CDR1 MGHRA and CDR2 YSYEKL. The ends were cut back, 1 base at V and 0 bases at J, with 4 bases in the middle.

V is TRBV2 and J is TRBJ1-2; no clear D. The V end lost 4 bases, the J end lost 4 bases, and 7 bases lay between the germline ends. There are 12 residues in the CDR3. Per the germline V gene, CDR1 is SNHLY and CDR2 is FYNNEI. This CDR3 reads CASSVYSYGYTF. CDR3 nucleotides: TGTGCCAGCAGTGTATACAGCTATGGCTACACCTTC.

This chain connects TRBV6-5 to TRBJ1-1; the D is unclear. CDR3 length: 15 residues. The ends were cut back, 5 bases at V and 1 base at J, with 14 bases in the middle. Germline lookup yields CDR1 MNHEY and CDR2 SVGAGI. CDR3 sequence reads: CASSTNWWGNTEAFF. The DNA for the CDR3 is TGTGCCAGCAGTACGAATTGGTGGGGGAACACTGAAGCTTTCTTT.

This clone was seen a handful of times. The gene calls are TRBV4-1 and TRBJ2-2; no reliable D call. Germline V gene data show CDR1 as MGHRA and CDR2 as YSYEKL. CDR3 length: 13 residues. Trimming cost V 4 bases and J 7 bases, with 10 bases left between them. The CDR3 protein is CASSPPRVGELFF. CDR3 DNA: TGCGCCAGCAGCCCGCCTCGGGTCGGGGAGCTGTTTTTT.

The genes are TRBV4-2 and TRBJ2-7, with 7 bases that match TRBD2. Trimming at V came to 0 bases and at J to 0 bases, leaving 8 bases not matched to a gene. The CDR3 loop spans 17 amino acids. Germline values: CDR1 LGHNA, CDR2 YNFKEQ. The CDR3 spells CASSQDLAARSSYEQYF. The CDR3 bases are TGTGCCAGCAGCCAAGATCTAGCGGCAAGGAGCTCCTACGAGCAGTACTTC.

This chain links TRBV7-8 with TRBJ2-6, with D perhaps matching TRBD1 (6 bases). The CDR3 is made up of 17 amino acids. Deletions cut 1 base from V and 0 bases from J, with 10 bases between. CDR1 is SGHVS, CDR2 FQNEAQ, per germline. CDR3 DNA sequence: TGTGCCAGCAGCTTAGTTAGGACAGCCTCTGGGGCCAACGTCCTGACTTTC. Amino acids: CASSLVRTASGANVLTF.

The CDR3 coding sequence is TGCGCCAGCAGCTCGAGGACAGGGGAGGGCACTGAAGCTTTCTTT. This encodes CASSSRTGEGTEAFF. The chain couples TRBV5-1 to TRBJ1-1; 9 bases are shared with TRBD1. This CDR3 comprises 15 residues. After removal of 3 bases from V and 4 bases from J, the junction contained 7 bases not matched to a gene. Germline V gene sequence: CDR1 SGHRS, CDR2 YFSETQ.

The V and J genes are TRBV28 and TRBJ1-5, with 7 bases fitting TRBD1. The germline V gene has CDR1 MDHEN and CDR2 SYDVKM. V trimming: 6 bases; J trimming: 6 bases; junction bases outside the gene matches: 8. The CDR3 sequence is 14 residues long. The CDR3 DNA reads TGTGCCAGCAGAATACAGGGGTCGGTTCAGCCCCAGCATTTT. It translates to CASRIQGSVQPQHF.

This chain connects TRBV3-1 (or the pseudogene TRBV3-2) to TRBJ2-7, with D hard to call. CDR1 and CDR2 from the germline V gene are LGHDT and YNNKEL (reference sequence). Between the trimmed V and J ends, which lost 2 bases and 4 bases, there was a span of 9 bases. The CDR3 contains 13 residues. CDR3 sequence reads: CASSQWEGYEQYF. The CDR3, as DNA: TGTGCCAGCAGCCAATGGGAAGGTTACGAGCAGTACTTC.